Below, 8 T cell receptor beta chains from the same sample are listed, as sequenced in a study of vaccination and CD4 T cells after COVID-19. Sequence data for DNA of cultured CD4+ T cells were generated by the Oncomine TCR Beta short-read assay. MiXCR was run by TCRdb on the PCR reads, yielding one entry per CDR3 protein. Among under 20,000 distinct CDR3 sequences, about 80% were seen once, and the ten largest hold approximately 18%. Documented treatment: 10-day PBMC culture with coronavirus spike peptide pools or control peptides (ViraFEST assay). For these receptors, no antigen is known. Sequences were derived from CD4+ T cells from blood, cultured in vitro, sampled after SARS-CoV-2 vaccination. These receptors came from a human donor who received a COVID-19 vaccine.

This clonotype appeared once. The V and J genes are TRBV21-1 and TRBJ1-5. TRBV21-1 has pseudogene status. The CDR3 runs to 13 residues. The DNA for the CDR3 is TGTGCCAGCAGCAACACCATTAATCAGCCCCAGCATTTT. Protein: CASSNTINQPQHF.

This sequence joins TRBV3-1 and TRBJ2-2; D call uncertain. The V end was cut by 4 bases, the J end by 0 bases, with 3 bases between. This CDR3 contains 13 residues. The V gene's germline CDR1 is LGHDT and CDR2 YNNKEL (reference sequence). As DNA, the CDR3 is TGTGCCAGCAGCCCAGCGAACACCGGGGAGCTGTTTTTT. Translating it yields CASSPANTGELFF.

Details on this clonotype: A junction boundary mismatches the germline segment, possibly from a read error. The chain uses TRBV19 and TRBJ1-2; 7 bases align to TRBD1. The germline CDR1 and CDR2 sequences are LNHDA and SQIVND (reference sequence). The CDR3 has 11 amino acids. This CDR3 reads CASTQTGYPAF. CDR3 coding DNA: TGTGCCAGTACCCAGACAGGGTATCCCGCCTTC.

The chain has TRBV7-9 and TRBJ1-4; D gene ambiguous. The V and J ends lost 2 bases and 0 bases respectively, with 10 bases between them. This CDR3 comprises 16 residues. Germline V gene sequence: CDR1 SEHNR, CDR2 FQNEAQ (reference sequence). CDR3 nucleotide sequence: TGTGCCAGCAGCTTACAGATCGGTGCAACTAATGAAAAACTGTTTTTT. Translating it yields CASSLQIGATNEKLFF.

The V and J genes are TRBV12-3 or TRBV12-4 and TRBJ2-5, with 12 bases fitting TRBD2. The trim removed 6 bases at V and 5 bases at J, leaving 10 bases unmatched. The CDR3 is 16 residues long. The CDR3 DNA follows: TGTGCCAGCAGCGCCCTAGCGGGGGGGCCGGGGGAGACCCAGTACTTC. Amino acid sequence: CASSALAGGPGETQYF.

V gene TRBV7-9 combines with J gene TRBJ2-3; no clear D. The CDR3 spans 11 residues. Germline loops: CDR1 SEHNR, CDR2 FQNEAQ (reference sequence). Trimming removed 6 bases from V and 4 bases from J, with 5 bases in between. CDR3 DNA sequence: TGTGCCAGCAGAAAAGCAGATACGCAGTATTTT. Protein sequence: CASRKADTQYF.

V gene TRBV6-1 combines with J gene TRBJ2-7, with D hard to call. The CDR3 loop spans 13 amino acids. Per the germline V gene, CDR1 is MNHNS and CDR2 is SASEGT. Trimming pared 8 bases from V and 3 bases from J, leaving 14 bases between. The CDR3 DNA sequence: TGTGCCAGCGGCGCCGGGCCTAGCTACGAGCAGTACTTC. It encodes CASGAGPSYEQYF.

The CDR3 nucleotides are TGTGCCATCAGTGAGTCGTGGTTGGGCACTGAAGCTTTCTTT. Protein: CAISESWLGTEAFF. The J gene is TRBJ1-1, the V gene TRBV10-3; D gene uncertain. The V gene's germline CDR1 is ENHRY and CDR2 SYGVKD. This CDR3 has 14 amino acids. The V and J ends lost 0 bases and 4 bases respectively, with 9 bases between them.